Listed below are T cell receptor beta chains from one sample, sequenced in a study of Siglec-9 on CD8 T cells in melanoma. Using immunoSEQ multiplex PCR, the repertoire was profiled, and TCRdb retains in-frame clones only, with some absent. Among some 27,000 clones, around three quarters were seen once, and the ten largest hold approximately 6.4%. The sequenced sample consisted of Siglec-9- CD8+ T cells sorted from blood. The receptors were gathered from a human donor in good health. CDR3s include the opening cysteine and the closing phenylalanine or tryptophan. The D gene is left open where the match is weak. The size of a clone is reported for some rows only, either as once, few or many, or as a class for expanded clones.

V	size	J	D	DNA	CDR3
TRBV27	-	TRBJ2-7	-	TGTGCCAGCAGTTTATCGGCCTACGGGGAGCAGTACTTC	CASSLSAYGEQYF
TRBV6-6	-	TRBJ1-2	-	TGCACAGTCACCCCCATGGGGTCCTATGGCTACACCTTC	CTVTPMGSYGYTF
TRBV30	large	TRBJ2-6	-	TGTGCCTGGAGTCGAGGGGTTGGGGCCAACGTCCTGACTTTC	CAWSRGVGANVLTF
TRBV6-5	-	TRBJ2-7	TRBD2	TGTGCCAGCAGTTACGAGACTAGCGGTTTGTCCTACGAGCAGTACTTC	CASSYETSGLSYEQYF
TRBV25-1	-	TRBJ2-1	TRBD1	TGTGCCAGCAGTGACCGGGGGACAGGGATGAATGAGCAGTTCTTC	CASSDRGTGMNEQFF
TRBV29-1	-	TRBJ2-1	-	TGCAGCGTTTTACCCGGACCTACGGAACATAATGAGCAGTTCTTC	CSVLPGPTEHNEQFF
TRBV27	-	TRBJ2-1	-	TGTGCCAGCTCAGGGTCACGGACAAGACAGTTCTTC	CASSGSRTRQFF
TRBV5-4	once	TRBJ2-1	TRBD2	TGTGCCAGCAGCCCGGCTAGCGGGGCCTACAATGAGCAGTTCTTC	CASSPASGAYNEQFF
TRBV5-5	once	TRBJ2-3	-	TGTGCCAGCAGCTTGGGGGCAGGGCCAGATACGCAGTATTTT	CASSLGAGPDTQYF
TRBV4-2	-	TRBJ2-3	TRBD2	TGTGCCAGCAGCCAAGAGGGCGGGAGCCCAACAGATACGCAGTATTTT	CASSQEGGSPTDTQYF